The 16 T cell receptor beta chains below come from one sample, sequenced in a study of blood T cell repertoires in COVID-19. Only in-frame clones appear in the TCRdb table, and some are missing; sequencing was by immunoSEQ multiplex PCR. In the table there are approximately 210,000 clones, roughly 80% of which are singletons. The sequenced material came from peripheral blood. The receptor source for this set is a man aged 25-40 years with active or convalescent COVID-19.

The rearrangement links TRBV6-5 to TRBJ2-7; 7 nucleotides align to TRBD1. CDR1 and CDR2 (germline): MNHEY, SVGAGI. Trimming took 3 bases from V and 7 from J; bases not matched to a gene: 12. The CDR3 length is 15 residues. For the CDR3, the DNA is TGTGCCAGCAGTTATCAAGGACAGGCCTTTGGGGAGCAGTACTTC. Translated: CASSYQGQAFGEQYF.

The V gene is TRBV18, the J gene TRBJ2-3, with D perhaps matching TRBD2 (5 bases). The CDR3 sequence is 16 residues long. Between the trimmed V and J ends, which lost 2 bases and 1 base, there was a span of 13 bases. Germline lookup yields CDR1 KGHSH and CDR2 LQKENI. This chain's CDR3 is CASSPAAMRGTDTQYF. The CDR3 DNA reads as TGTGCCAGCTCACCAGCAGCTATGCGGGGCACAGATACGCAGTATTTT. Full variable domain (remainder filled in from reference TRBV18 and TRBJ2-3): NAGVMQNPRHLVRRRGQEARLRCSPMKGHSHVYWYRQLPEEGLKFMVYLQKENIIDESGMPKERFSAEFPKEGPSILRIQQVVRGDSAAYFCASSPAAMRGTDTQYFGPGTRLTVL.

The V and J genes are TRBV6-2 or TRBV6-3 and TRBJ2-7, with D possibly matching TRBD2 (5 bases). V lost 0 bases and J lost 2, with 11 bases in between. Germline V gene data show CDR1 as MNHEY and CDR2 as SVGEGT. The length of the CDR3 is 15 residues. The CDR3 sequence is CASSYSGSVPYEQYF. In DNA, the CDR3 is TGTGCCAGCAGTTACTCGGGTAGCGTCCCCTACGAGCAGTACTTC.

The V gene is TRBV7-2, the J gene TRBJ2-3; 8 bases are shared with TRBD2. Germline CDR1 SGHTA, CDR2 FQGNSA. There are 15 residues in the CDR3. Trimming took 2 bases from V and 5 from J; bases not matched to a gene: 6. In DNA, the CDR3 is TGTGCCAGCAGCTTAAGAGCGGGAGTAAGAGATACGCAGTATTTT. Translation gives CASSLRAGVRDTQYF.

The CDR3 sequence: CASSLRLAGGPWNEQFF. The CDR3, as DNA: TGTGCCAGCAGTCTAAGACTAGCGGGGGGGCCCTGGAATGAGCAGTTCTTC. J is TRBJ2-1 and V is TRBV6-6; the match to TRBD2 covers 14 bases. The V and J ends lost 5 bases and 7 bases, in that order; junction bases with no gene match: 10. The CDR3 length is 17 residues. CDR1 and CDR2 (germline): MNHNY, SVGAGI (reference sequence).

The J gene is TRBJ1-3, the V gene TRBV5-1; no reliable D call. The CDR3 totals 14 residues. Germline lookup yields CDR1 SGHRS and CDR2 YFSETQ. The V end was cut by 2 bases, the J end by 0 bases, with 6 bases between. The chain's CDR3 is CASSLAVSGNTIYF. Written as DNA, the CDR3 is TGCGCCAGCAGCTTAGCCGTCTCTGGAAACACCATATATTTT.

Concerning this clone: Other DNA sequences within the sample encode an identical CDR3. The rearrangement uses TRBV7-2 and TRBJ1-5, with TRBD1 matching 7 bases. The CDR3 runs 14 residues. Germline-derived CDR1 and CDR2 are SGHTA and FQGNSA. Losses at the gene ends were 1 base for V and 6 bases for J; bases not matched to a gene: 3. The CDR3 protein is CASSLGAGGQPQHF. CDR3 bases: TGTGCCAGCAGCTTAGGGGCAGGGGGTCAGCCCCAGCATTTT.

This chain connects TRBV15 to TRBJ1-3; possibly TRBD1 for D (5 bases). The germline V gene encodes CDR1 LNHNV and CDR2 YYDKDF (reference sequence). V lost 5 bases and J lost 0, with 14 bases in between. This CDR3 has 16 residues. The CDR3 sequence: CATSRRAASSGNTIYF. For the CDR3, the DNA is TGTGCCACCAGCCGCAGGGCCGCCTCCTCTGGAAACACCATATATTTT.

V and J are TRBV5-4 and TRBJ2-1; D unresolved. The CDR3 loop spans 14 amino acids. Trimming took 3 bases from V and 6 from J, leaving 13 bases between them. CDR1 is SGHNT and CDR2 is YYREEE in the germline V gene (reference sequence). CDR3 sequence: CASSSLKNGNEQFF. CDR3 DNA sequence: TGTGCCAGCAGCTCGTTAAAAAACGGCAATGAGCAGTTCTTC.

Here the CDR3 reads CASSTAGTGYNEQFF. The CDR3 DNA sequence: TGTGCCAGTAGTACCGCCGGGACAGGGTACAATGAGCAGTTCTTC. This chain uses TRBV19 with TRBJ2-1; 9 bases agree with TRBD1. Germline CDR1 and CDR2: LNHDA and SQIVND (reference sequence). The CDR3 contains 15 residues. V dropped 4 bases and J dropped 4; count of bases not matched to a gene: 5.

Only a few counts were recorded for this clone. The chain recombines TRBV19 with TRBJ1-5; TRBD1 aligns across 9 bases. The germline V gene encodes CDR1 LNHDA and CDR2 SQIVND (reference sequence). CDR3 length: 14 residues. Trimming at V came to 6 bases and at J to 6 bases, leaving 6 bases not matched to a gene. The CDR3 region is CASRGTGSAQPQHF. The CDR3 nucleotides read TGTGCCAGTAGGGGGACAGGGTCGGCTCAGCCCCAGCATTTT.

The chain couples TRBV9 to TRBJ2-4; possible D gene TRBD2, 5 bases. Germline lookup yields CDR1 SGDLS and CDR2 YYNGEE. The V gene lost 3 bases and the J gene lost 12 bases, with 19 bases spanning the gap. The CDR3 is 14 amino acids. The CDR3 DNA reads TGTGCCAGCAGCGCCGGAACGACGGACTCAACTCAGTACTTC. Translated: CASSAGTTDSTQYF.

This chain connects TRBV15 to TRBJ1-3; possible D gene TRBD1, 6 bases. There are 15 residues in the CDR3. V dropped 3 bases and J dropped 8 bases, with 17 bases sitting between them. Looked up from germline, CDR1 is LNHNV and CDR2 is YYDKDF (reference sequence). This CDR3 is CATSSRDTASDTIYF. In nucleotides, the CDR3 is TGTGCCACCAGCAGCCGGGACACAGCTTCTGACACCATATATTTT.

V usage is TRBV19 and J usage is TRBJ2-3; D gene ambiguous. V lost 4 bases and J lost 2, with 10 bases in between. The CDR3 has 14 amino acids. Germline CDR1 and CDR2: LNHDA and SQIVND (reference sequence). The CDR3 sequence: CASSKWADTDTQYF. The CDR3 DNA reads as TGTGCCAGTAGTAAGTGGGCTGACACAGATACGCAGTATTTT.

This clone appeared a single time. This chain links TRBV4-2 with TRBJ1-1; TRBD1 agrees at 9 bases. Germline V gives CDR1 LGHNA, CDR2 YNFKEQ. With V trimmed by 0 bases and J by 6 bases, 11 bases remained unmatched. This CDR3 has 17 amino acids. CDR3 amino acids: CASSQDFLGQGRPEAFF. CDR3 coding DNA: TGTGCCAGCAGCCAAGATTTTCTTGGACAGGGGAGGCCTGAAGCTTTCTTT.

CDR3 DNA: TGTGCCAGCAGCTTAGAGGGGACTAGCGAGTTCTTC. It specifies CASSLEGTSEFF. J is TRBJ2-1 and V is TRBV7-2; 10 nucleotides agree with TRBD2. The junction had 2 bases not matched to a gene; V was cut back by 1 base and J by 14 bases. Germline V gives CDR1 SGHTA, CDR2 FQGNSA. This CDR3 is 12 amino acids long.